The present TCR beta chain was sequenced within a study of T cells in Graves' hyperthyroidism and ophthalmopathy. Each 10 ml fresh peripheral blood draw supplied the PBMCs. Trimming took 4 bases from V and 0 from J, leaving 10 bases between them. Germline loops: CDR1 DFQATT, CDR2 SNEGSKA (reference sequence). CDR3 length: 13 amino acids. This clonotype has only a few counts. Using RNA transcripts as the source, TCR beta CDR3 regions were amplified. An initial round of RT-PCR targeting the TCR CDR3 relied on the HTBI primer set. One entry per CDR3 protein, called by TCRdb with MiXCR from the multiplex PCR reads. This table holds roughly 330,000 distinct CDR3 sequences, roughly 17% found once.

This chain uses TRBV20-1 with TRBJ2-7; the D gene could be TRBD1 or TRBD2 (5 bases each). The clonotype originates from a man aged 30-40 years with Graves' hyperthyroidism. Source material: blood. Here the CDR3 reads CSANRDASYEQYF. The CDR3 nucleotides read TGCAGTGCTAACCGGGACGCCTCCTACGAGCAGTACTTC.